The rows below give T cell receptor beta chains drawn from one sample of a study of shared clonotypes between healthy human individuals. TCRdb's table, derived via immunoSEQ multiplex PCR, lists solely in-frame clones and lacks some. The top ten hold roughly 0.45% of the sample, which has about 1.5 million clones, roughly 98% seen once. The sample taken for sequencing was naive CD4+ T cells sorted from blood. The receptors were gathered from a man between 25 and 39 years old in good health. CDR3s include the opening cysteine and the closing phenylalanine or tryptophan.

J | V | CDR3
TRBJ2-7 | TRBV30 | CAWSAFGQGFSYEQYF
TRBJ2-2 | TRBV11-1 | CASSQMRTGKTGELFF
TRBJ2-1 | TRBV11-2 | CASSLARPGRGIRNEQFF
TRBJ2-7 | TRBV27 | CASSVGTGASYEQYF
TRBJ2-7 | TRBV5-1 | CASSLGGATPFYEQYF
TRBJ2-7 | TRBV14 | CASAASYEQYF
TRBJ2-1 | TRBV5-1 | CASSLASVSDEQFF
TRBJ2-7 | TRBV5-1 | CASSFSGTPYEQYF
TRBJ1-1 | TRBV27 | CASSRSGARERNTEAFF
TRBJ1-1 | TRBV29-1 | CSGTRDRGTEAFF
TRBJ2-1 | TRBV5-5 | CASSLVWANNEQFF
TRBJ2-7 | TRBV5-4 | CASSRPGQGIIYEQYF
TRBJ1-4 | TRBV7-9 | CASSLESPGHEKLFF
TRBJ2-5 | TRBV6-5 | CASSYSNSFPQETQYF
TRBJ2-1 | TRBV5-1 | CASSLAGGRGFEQFF
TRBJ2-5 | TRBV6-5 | CASQPGLARQETQYF
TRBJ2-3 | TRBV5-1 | CASSDGTSGSLADTQYF
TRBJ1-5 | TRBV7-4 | CASSTSPKTAAWSNQPQHF
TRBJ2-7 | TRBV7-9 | CASSRGREINEQYF
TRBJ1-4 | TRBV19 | CASSIGRNEKLFF
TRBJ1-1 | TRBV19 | CASRKNTEAFF
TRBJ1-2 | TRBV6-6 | CASRHRGGYTF
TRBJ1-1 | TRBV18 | CASSITRGLNTEAFF
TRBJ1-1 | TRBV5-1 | CASSLGEGTEAFF
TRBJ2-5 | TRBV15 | CATSRGWREQYF
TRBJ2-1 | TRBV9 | CASSVDRGEQFF
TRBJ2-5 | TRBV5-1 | CASSLHRAQETQYF
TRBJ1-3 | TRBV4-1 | CASSPLYESGNTIYF
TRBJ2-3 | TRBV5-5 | CASSFVRLADRTDTQYF
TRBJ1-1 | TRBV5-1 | CASSSGTQNTEAFF
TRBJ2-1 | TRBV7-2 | CASSPGLAGRSEQFF